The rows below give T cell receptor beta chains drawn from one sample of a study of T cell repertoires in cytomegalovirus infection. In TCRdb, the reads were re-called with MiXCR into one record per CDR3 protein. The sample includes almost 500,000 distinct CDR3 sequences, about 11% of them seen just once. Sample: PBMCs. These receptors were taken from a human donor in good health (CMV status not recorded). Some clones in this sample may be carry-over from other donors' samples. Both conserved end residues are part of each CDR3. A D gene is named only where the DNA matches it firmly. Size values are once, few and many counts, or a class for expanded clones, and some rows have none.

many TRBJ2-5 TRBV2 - CASSVTPWETQYF TGTGCCAGCAGTGTTACCCCATGGGAGACCCAGTACTTC
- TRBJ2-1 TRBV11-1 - CASSLGGPIHNEQFF TGTGCCAGCAGCTTAGGGGGTCCTATCCACAATGAGCAGTTCTTC
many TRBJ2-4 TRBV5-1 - CASSLATHPLAKNIQYF TGCGCCAGCAGCTTGGCCACTCACCCCCTGGCCAAAAACATTCAGTACTTC
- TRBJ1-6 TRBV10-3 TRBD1 CAITSGQENSPLHF TGTGCCATCACCTCGGGACAGGAAAATTCACCCCTCCACTTT
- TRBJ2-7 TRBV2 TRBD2 CASTPGLAGLYEQYF TGTGCCAGCACCCCCGGACTAGCGGGATTGTACGAGCAGTACTTC
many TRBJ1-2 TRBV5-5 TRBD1 CASSYGTGDYGYTF TGTGCCAGCAGCTACGGGACAGGGGACTATGGCTACACCTTC
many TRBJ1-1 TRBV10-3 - CAISGYGTANTEAFF TGTGCCATCAGTGGGTACGGGACGGCGAACACTGAAGCTTTCTTT
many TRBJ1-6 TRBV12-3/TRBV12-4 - CASSFEGRQSPLHF TGTGCCAGCAGTTTTGAGGGCCGCCAGTCACCCCTCCACTTT
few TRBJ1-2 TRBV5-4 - CASSLEGTRRGYTF TGTGCCAGCAGCTTGGAAGGGACACGGCGCGGCTACACCTTC
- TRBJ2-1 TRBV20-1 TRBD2 CSGTSISEQFF TGCAGTGGGACTAGCATTAGTGAGCAGTTCTTC
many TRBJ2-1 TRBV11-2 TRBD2 CASSLGVAGGLQREQFF TGTGCCAGCAGCTTGGGGGTAGCGGGAGGACTACAAAGGGAGCAGTTCTTC
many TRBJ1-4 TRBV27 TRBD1 CASSSPGQREKLFF TGTGCCAGCAGTTCCCCGGGACAGAGGGAAAAACTGTTTTTT
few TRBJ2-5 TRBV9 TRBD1 CASSIGGDRGEETQYF TGTGCCAGCTCTATAGGTGGGGACAGGGGCGAAGAGACCCAGTACTTC
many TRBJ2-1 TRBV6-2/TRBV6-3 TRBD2 CASRAGGTYNEQFF TGTGCCAGCCGAGCGGGGGGGACCTACAATGAGCAGTTCTTC
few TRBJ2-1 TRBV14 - CASSQDTAKGSIGEQFF TGTGCCAGCAGCCAAGATACGGCTAAAGGGAGTATCGGTGAGCAGTTCTTC
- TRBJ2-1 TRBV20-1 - CSAGREAMYNEQFF TGCAGTGCTGGCAGGGAGGCGATGTACAATGAGCAGTTCTTC
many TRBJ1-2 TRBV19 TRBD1 CASSTVSTGGGYTF TGTGCCAGTAGTACCGTCTCTACAGGGGGAGGCTACACCTTC
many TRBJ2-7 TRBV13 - CASSSGLLGTEQYF TGTGCCAGCAGCTCGGGGCTACTGGGTACCGAGCAGTACTTC
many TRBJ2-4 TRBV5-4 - CASSLLGSQNIQYF TGTGCCAGCAGCTTGTTGGGGTCACAAAACATTCAGTACTTC
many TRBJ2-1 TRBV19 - CASRAESSYNEQFF TGTGCCAGTAGGGCTGAGAGCTCCTACAATGAGCAGTTCTTC
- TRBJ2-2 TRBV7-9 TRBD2 CASSLGELAGVGTGELFF TGTGCCAGCAGCTTAGGAGAACTAGCGGGAGTGGGCACCGGGGAGCTGTTTTTT
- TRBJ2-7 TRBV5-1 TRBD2 CASSRLRGGLDEQYF TGCGCCAGCAGCCGTTTGCGGGGAGGGCTCGACGAGCAGTACTTC
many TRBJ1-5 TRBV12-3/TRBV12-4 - CASSPRVDQPQHF TGTGCCAGCAGTCCCCGAGTGGATCAGCCCCAGCATTTT
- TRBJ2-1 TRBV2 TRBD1 CASSGIGGSDNEQFF TGTGCCAGCAGTGGAATAGGGGGCTCTGACAATGAGCAGTTCTTC
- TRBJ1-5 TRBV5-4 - CASSSGPTSPQHF TGTGCCAGCAGCTCCGGGCCTACGTCGCCCCAGCATTTT
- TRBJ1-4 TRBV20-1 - CSAPDSRNTNEKLFF TGCAGTGCCCCGGACAGCCGTAACACTAATGAAAAACTGTTTTTT
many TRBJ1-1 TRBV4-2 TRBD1 CASTFPDRENTEAFF TGTGCCAGCACCTTTCCGGACAGGGAGAACACTGAAGCTTTCTTT
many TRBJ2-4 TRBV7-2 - CASSNRDSEWALAKNIQYF TGTGCCAGCAGCAACCGGGACTCAGAATGGGCGCTCGCCAAAAACATTCAGTACTTC
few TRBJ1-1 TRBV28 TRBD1 CASSPYRGLVTEAFF TGTGCCAGCAGTCCTTACAGGGGGCTAGTCACTGAAGCTTTCTTT
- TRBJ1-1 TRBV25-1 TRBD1 CASSDLDGTAMNTEAFF TGTGCCAGCAGTGACCTAGACGGGACAGCTATGAACACTGAAGCTTTCTTT
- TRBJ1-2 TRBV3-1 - CASSQDYEYGYTF TGTGCCAGCAGCCAAGATTACGAGTATGGCTACACCTTC
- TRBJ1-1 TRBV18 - CASSRPGVNTEAFF TGTGCCAGCTCTCGTCCTGGGGTGAACACTGAAGCTTTCTTT
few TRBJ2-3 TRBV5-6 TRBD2 CASRTQPGLQDTQYF TGTGCCAGCAGGACTCAACCGGGACTACAAGATACGCAGTATTTT
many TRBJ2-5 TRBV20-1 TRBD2 CSAWGAGGWVEETQYF TGCAGTGCTTGGGGTGCGGGAGGATGGGTAGAAGAGACCCAGTACTTC
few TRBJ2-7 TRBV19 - CASGTTSYEQYF TGTGCCAGCGGTACCACCTCCTACGAGCAGTACTTC
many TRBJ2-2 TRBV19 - CASSISRLIERTGELFF TGTGCCAGTAGTATAAGCCGACTCATTGAGAGAACCGGGGAGCTGTTTTTT
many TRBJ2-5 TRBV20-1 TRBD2 CSAGGVAGVETQYF TGCAGTGCTGGAGGCGTGGCGGGGGTGGAGACCCAGTACTTC
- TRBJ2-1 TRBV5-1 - CASSPQTGGANEQFF TGCGCCAGCAGCCCCCAAACAGGGGGGGCCAATGAGCAGTTCTTC
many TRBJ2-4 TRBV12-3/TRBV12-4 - CASRSGRGGNIQYF TGTGCCAGCAGATCGGGCAGGGGGGGGAACATTCAGTACTTC
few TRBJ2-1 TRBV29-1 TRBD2 CSVGTSGNQFF TGCAGCGTGGGGACTAGCGGCAATCAGTTCTTC
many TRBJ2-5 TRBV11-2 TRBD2 CASSLTGTSIVRETQYF TGTGCCAGCAGCTTAACCGGGACTAGCATAGTGAGGGAGACCCAGTACTTC
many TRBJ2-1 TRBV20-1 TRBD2 CSASGLADYNEQFF TGCAGTGCGTCGGGACTAGCGGACTACAATGAGCAGTTCTTC
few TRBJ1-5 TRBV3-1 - CASSHQGSGNQPQHF TGTGCCAGCAGCCACCAGGGATCGGGCAATCAGCCCCAGCATTTT
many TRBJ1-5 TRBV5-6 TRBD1 CASSLGQGQPQHF TGTGCCAGCAGCCTGGGACAGGGACAGCCCCAGCATTTT
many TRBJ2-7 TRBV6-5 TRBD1 CASSRDRFYEQYF TGTGCCAGCAGCCGGGACAGGTTCTACGAGCAGTACTTC
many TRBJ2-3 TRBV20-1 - CSARGGENTDTQYF TGCAGTGCTAGAGGCGGGGAGAACACAGATACGCAGTATTTT
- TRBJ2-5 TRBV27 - CASSLGSLLGETQYF TGTGCCAGCAGTTTAGGTAGTCTTTTGGGAGAGACCCAGTACTTC
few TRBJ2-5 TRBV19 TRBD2 CASNPSGGQETQYF TGTGCCAGTAACCCATCGGGGGGGCAAGAGACCCAGTACTTC
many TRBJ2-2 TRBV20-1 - CSARDGHRVDTGELFF TGCAGTGCTAGAGATGGCCACAGGGTAGACACCGGGGAGCTGTTTTTT